The text below deals with one TCR beta chain. The data originate from a study of siplizumab effects on memory and regulatory T cells. The method was immunoSEQ multiplex PCR; TCRdb's version includes in-frame clones alone and lacks a portion of them. The sample holds tens of thousands of clones, about 90% seen once. Trimming pared 4 bases from V and 1 base from J, leaving 18 bases between. The CDR3 covers 17 residues. Germline V CDR1 and CDR2: SGHDT, YYEEEE. The receptor comes from a human donor in good health. The J gene is TRBJ2-1, the V gene TRBV5-6, with D hard to call. Sequencing was performed on CD8+ T cells sorted from blood. CDR3 amino acids: CASSLSPLRSSYNEQFF. In DNA, the CDR3 is TGTGCCAGCAGCCTCTCACCGCTCCGGAGTTCCTACAATGAGCAGTTCTTC.